This passage covers 26 T cell receptor beta chains from one sample sequenced in a study of identifying expanded T cells in peripheral blood. Data came from immunoSEQ multiplex PCR; TCRdb stores just in-frame clones and leaves some out. Of about 91,000 clones listed, 88% are singletons. Sample: blood. These receptors were obtained from a person aged 18 to 69 in good health.

The chain recombines TRBV30 with TRBJ2-7; a possible D gene is TRBD2 (6 bases). V was clipped by 5 bases and J by 2 bases, with 16 bases between them. Germline V lookup: CDR1 GTSNPN, CDR2 SVGIG (reference sequence). The CDR3 length is 14 residues. The CDR3 nucleotides are TGTGCCTGGGACGCGTTGGAGGGCACCTACGAGCAGTACTTC. It yields the protein CAWDALEGTYEQYF. The whole variable domain, remainder taken from reference TRBV30 and TRBJ2-7, is SQTIHQWPATLVQPVGSPLSLECTVEGTSNPNLYWYRQAAGRGLQLLFYSVGIGQISSEVPQNLSASRPQDRQFILSSKKLLLSDSGFYLCAWDALEGTYEQYFGPGTRLTVT.

The rearrangement joins TRBV29-1 to TRBJ1-3, with unresolved D. The CDR3 spans 16 residues. Germline CDR1 and CDR2: SQVTM and ANQGSEA. V lost 0 bases and J lost 0, with 12 bases in between. The CDR3 loop is CSVEDVQALSGNTIYF. CDR3 nucleotides: TGCAGCGTTGAAGACGTTCAGGCGCTCTCTGGAAACACCATATATTTT.

The chain is built from TRBV15 and TRBJ2-5, with TRBD1 identical over 9 bases. The CDR3 covers 15 residues. J gave up 2 bases and V 4 bases, and 5 bases lay outside the gene matches. Germline V CDR1 and CDR2: LNHNV, YYDKDF (reference sequence). The CDR3 DNA follows: TGTGCCACCAGCACGGCCGGGACAGGGCAAGAGACCCAGTACTTC. Protein sequence: CATSTAGTGQETQYF. Full variable domain (remainder filled in from reference TRBV15 and TRBJ2-5): DAMVIQNPRYQVTQFGKPVTLSCSQTLNHNVMYWYQQKSSQAPKLLFHYYDKDFNNEADTPDNFQSRRPNTSFCFLDIRSPGLGDTAMYLCATSTAGTGQETQYFGPGTRLLVL.

Here the CDR3 reads CASTNLGSGRARTYEQYF. The CDR3 bases are TGTGCCAGCACAAACCTGGGGAGCGGGAGGGCCCGGACCTACGAGCAGTACTTC. The rearrangement uses TRBV27 and TRBJ2-7, with TRBD2 matching 10 bases. Germline CDR1 reads MNHEY; CDR2 reads SMNVEV (reference sequence). With 7 bases clipped from V and 2 bases from J, the junction kept 17 bases outside the gene matches. The CDR3 runs 18 residues.

The chain employs TRBV13 and TRBJ2-7, with D tentatively TRBD1 (6 bases). V was clipped by 5 bases and J by 13 bases, with 21 bases between them. The CDR3 has 13 amino acids. The germline V gene encodes CDR1 PRHDT and CDR2 FYEKMQ (reference sequence). The CDR3 coding sequence is TGTGCCAGCAGCCCGGGGAACTACAGGGAATGTTACTTC. It yields the protein CASSPGNYRECYF.

This sequence joins TRBV28 and TRBJ1-2; 8 nucleotides match TRBD1. CDR1 and CDR2 (germline): MDHEN, SYDVKM. The CDR3 totals 13 residues. V dropped 3 bases and J dropped 7; count of bases not matched to a gene: 4. In nucleotides, the CDR3 is TGTGCCAGCAGTTTGCCAGGGGGCCTTGGCTACACCTTC. Residues: CASSLPGGLGYTF.

This clone was seen more than once but under ten times. Here the CDR3 DNA reads TGTGCCATCAGTGACACGGGGAGCGGTTCCTTCAGTAGCTACAATGAGCAGTTCTTC. Its protein is CAISDTGSGSFSSYNEQFF. V and J are TRBV10-3 and TRBJ2-1, with D perhaps matching TRBD2 (5 bases). Trimming shortened V by 3 bases and J by 3 bases, and 24 bases separated the two germline ends. CDR3 length equals 19 residues. Germline values: CDR1 ENHRY, CDR2 SYGVKD.

This chain joins TRBV14 and TRBJ1-1, with 10 bases that match TRBD1. The V gene's germline CDR1 is SGHDN and CDR2 FVKESK. J gave up 10 bases and V 2 bases, and 10 bases lay outside the gene matches. This CDR3 contains 15 residues. The DNA of the CDR3 is TGTGCCAGCAGCCAATCGACAGGGGGCGGGAATAGAGCTTTCTTT. The encoded protein is CASSQSTGGGNRAFF.

The chain recombines TRBV2 with TRBJ2-3; 10 nucleotides agree with TRBD2. There are 15 residues in the CDR3. Germline CDR1 reads SNHLY; CDR2 reads FYNNEI. V was clipped by 9 bases and J by 4 bases; unmatched bases: 10. The CDR3 bases are TGTGCCAGTACCCAGCGGGAGGGCCTGTCAGATACGCAGTATTTT. Its translation: CASTQREGLSDTQYF. Using reference TRBV2 and TRBJ2-3 for the parts outside the CDR3, the full variable domain is EPEVTQTPSHQVTQMGQEVILRCVPISNHLYFYWYRQILGQKVEFLVSFYNNEISEKSEIFDDQFSVERPDGSNFTLKIRSTKLEDSAMYFCASTQREGLSDTQYFGPGTRLTVL.

The chain uses TRBV7-6 and TRBJ2-3, with 8 positions matching TRBD1. The V gene's germline CDR1 is SGHVS and CDR2 FNYEAQ. Trimming took 5 bases from V and 1 from J; bases not matched to a gene: 8. The CDR3 is 16 residues long. CDR3 in DNA: TGTGCCAGCAGCCAAAACAGGGGGACGGGCACAGATACGCAGTATTTT. Translation: CASSQNRGTGTDTQYF.

The chain combines TRBV29-1 with TRBJ2-7, with 12 positions matching TRBD2. CDR1 is SQVTM, CDR2 ANQGSEA, per germline. This CDR3 has 17 residues. J lost 7 bases, V lost 4 bases, and 17 bases had no gene match. The CDR3 DNA reads TGCAGCGTTGTCCTCTTCGACGGGCTAGCGGGGGGGCGTGAGCAGTACTTC. This encodes CSVVLFDGLAGGREQYF.

V is TRBV7-9 and J is TRBJ1-3; TRBD1 aligns across 9 bases. The CDR3 spans 14 residues. Germline-derived CDR1 and CDR2 are SEHNR and FQNEAQ (reference sequence). Trimming cost V 4 bases and J 5 bases; bases outside gene matches: 3. The DNA for the CDR3 is TGTGCCAGCAGCTCCGGGACAGGGCGAAACACCATATATTTT. Its protein is CASSSGTGRNTIYF.

This chain joins TRBV2 and TRBJ1-5; 10 bases line up with TRBD1. J lost 1 base, V lost 7 bases, and 7 bases had no gene match. Germline V gene sequence: CDR1 SNHLY, CDR2 FYNNEI. The CDR3 totals 16 residues. CDR3 sequence (DNA): TGTGCCAGCAACCGGGACAGGGGAGGGAGCAATCAGCCCCAGCATTTT. This translates into CASNRDRGGSNQPQHF.

V usage is TRBV30 and J usage is TRBJ1-2; D not certain. The CDR3 is 12 residues long. V was clipped by 3 bases and J by 3 bases, with 8 bases between them. CDR1 is GTSNPN and CDR2 is SVGIG in the germline V gene (reference sequence). CDR3 in DNA: TGTGCCTGGAGCCCGAGAGACTATGGCTACACCTTC. Its translation: CAWSPRDYGYTF.

The rearrangement joins TRBV5-1 to TRBJ2-4; 11 bases are a match to TRBD1. CDR3 length equals 18 residues. V trimming: 4 bases; J trimming: 3 bases; junction bases outside the gene matches: 12. Germline assignment: CDR1 SGHRS and CDR2 YFSETQ. CDR3 nucleotides: TGCGCCAGCAGCCGAATTGGACAGGGGGCGTCTGGCAAAAACATTCAGTACTTC. Protein product: CASSRIGQGASGKNIQYF.

The chain is built from TRBV6-1 and TRBJ1-2; TRBD1 aligns across 9 bases. With V trimmed by 6 bases and J by 8 bases, 10 bases remained unmatched. Per the germline V gene, CDR1 is MNHNS and CDR2 is SASEGT. The CDR3 has 14 residues. In DNA, the CDR3 is TGTGCCAGCAGAGGACAGGGGCATTCGGAAGGCTACACCTTC. It encodes CASRGQGHSEGYTF.

The table lists this clone with a count of one. This chain joins TRBV7-2 and TRBJ1-4; D gene ambiguous. The length of the CDR3 is 13 residues. CDR1 is SGHTA and CDR2 is FQGNSA in the germline V gene. Trimming pared 6 bases from V and 6 bases from J, leaving 11 bases between. The CDR3 spells CASSRTYDEKLFF. CDR3 nucleotide sequence: TGTGCCAGCAGTCGTACATACGATGAAAAACTGTTTTTT.

The chain is built from TRBV7-2 and TRBJ2-3; D is possibly TRBD1 (5 bases). CDR3 size: 13 residues. Germline lookup yields CDR1 SGHTA and CDR2 FQGNSA. The germline V and J ends were trimmed by 5 bases and 1 base, with 7 bases remaining between them. The CDR3 DNA sequence: TGTGCCAGCAGCCCCAGGGGCACAGATACGCAGTATTTT. It translates to CASSPRGTDTQYF.

This chain uses TRBV7-9 with TRBJ1-5; tentatively, D is TRBD1 (5 bases). In germline, CDR1 is SEHNR, CDR2 FQNEAQ (reference sequence). CDR3 length: 15 residues. V gave up 5 bases and J gave up 8 bases, with 19 bases separating them. CDR3 residues: CASSPAFGGSEPQHF. The CDR3 DNA is TGTGCCAGCAGCCCCGCTTTCGGGGGTTCGGAGCCCCAGCATTTT.

CDR3 loop: CASSPRTSAYQETQYF. DNA for the CDR3: TGTGCCAGCAGTCCTCGGACTAGCGCGTACCAAGAGACCCAGTACTTC. The chain couples TRBV25-1 to TRBJ2-5, with 9 positions matching TRBD2. The CDR3 runs to 16 residues. V lost 5 bases, J lost 0 bases, and 7 bases stayed unmatched. The germline gives CDR1 MGHDK, CDR2 SYGVNS.

The J gene is TRBJ2-7, the V gene TRBV30; TRBD2 matches 14 bases. The V segment lost 3 bases and the J segment 4 bases; nucleotides outside the gene matches: 2. The CDR3 runs 14 residues. The germline CDR1 and CDR2 sequences are GTSNPN and SVGIG (reference sequence). CDR3 loop: CAWSGTSGSYEQYF. CDR3 nucleotide sequence: TGTGCCTGGAGCGGGACTAGCGGGAGTTACGAGCAGTACTTC.

This sequence joins TRBV4-2 and TRBJ2-4; possible D gene TRBD1, 7 bases. Trimming shortened V by 0 bases and J by 2 bases, and 26 bases separated the two germline ends. The CDR3 covers 21 residues. Germline loops: CDR1 LGHNA, CDR2 YNFKEQ. The CDR3 reads CASSQDHGVLAAQGSKNIQYF. The CDR3 region has the DNA TGTGCCAGCAGCCAAGATCACGGAGTTTTAGCGGCACAGGGGTCCAAAAACATTCAGTACTTC.

The chain couples TRBV5-4 to TRBJ2-3, with 8 bases lining up with TRBD1. Germline CDR1 and CDR2: SGHNT and YYREEE (reference sequence). CDR3 length equals 16 residues. V lost 3 bases, J lost 0 bases, and 6 bases stayed unmatched. DNA for the CDR3: TGTGCCAGCAGCTCCCCGGACAGGGCGAGCACAGATACGCAGTATTTT. It codes for CASSSPDRASTDTQYF. Full variable domain (outside the CDR3, taken from reference TRBV5-4 and TRBJ2-3): ETGVTQSPTHLIKTRGQQVTLRCSSQSGHNTVSWYQQALGQGPQFIFQYYREEENGRGNFPPRFSGLQFPNYSSELNVNALELDDSALYLCASSSPDRASTDTQYFGPGTRLTVL.

The J gene is TRBJ2-5, the V gene TRBV28; 8 nucleotides line up with TRBD2. The J call could be wrong; TRBJ2-7 is a better fit for the DNA end. The CDR3 has 13 residues. Per germline, CDR1 MDHEN and CDR2 SYDVKM. The CDR3 coding sequence is TGTGCCAGCCAGCGGGGGCCGTTCTACGAGCAGTACTTC. Translating it yields CASQRGPFYEQYF.

This rearrangement joins TRBV11-2 to TRBJ2-1; a weak D match, TRBD2 (5 bases). Trimming removed 3 bases from V and 4 bases from J, with 13 bases in between. CDR1 and CDR2 (germline): SGHAT, FQNNGV. The CDR3 has 15 amino acids. In DNA form, the CDR3 reads TGTGCCAGCAGCTTGGTAGGGAGCGTATACAATGAGCAGTTCTTC. Its translation is CASSLVGSVYNEQFF.

This clone occurred once. This specimen includes other DNA sequences encoding the same CDR3. The chain joins TRBV6-1 to TRBJ2-5; 8 bases are shared with TRBD1. Germline V lookup: CDR1 MNHNS, CDR2 SASEGT. Unmatched junction bases numbered 1, after V lost 0 bases and J lost 1 base. The CDR3 totals 15 residues. CDR3 protein: CASSEATGGQETQYF. The CDR3, as DNA: TGTGCCAGCAGTGAAGCTACAGGGGGCCAAGAGACCCAGTACTTC.